This T cell receptor (beta chain) is from a study of beta chain features in type 1 diabetes. Study-wide results and limits: TCRB CDR3s were moderately but significantly shorter in Type 1 diabetes patients in all four CD4+ subsets.

Reverse transcribing all isolated RNA meant expressed TCRB transcripts were sequenced. Method: immunoSEQ multiplex PCR; TCRdb's copy keeps in-frame clones and lacks some. The table shows approximately 730,000 clones, with around an eighth occurring only once. CDR3 length: 13 amino acids. CDR1 SQVTM and CDR2 ANQGSEA come from the germline V gene. V shed 8 bases and J 8 bases; nucleotides not matched to a gene: 11. Sampling consisted of one heparinised blood draw per donor, averaging around 100 mL. Details on this clone: Its antigen is not identified.

Sequencing was done on a sample of naive CD4+ T cells from blood. The rearrangement links TRBV29-1 to TRBJ2-4, with 8 bases identical to TRBD1. The receptor was isolated from a man between 18 and 29 years old with type 1 diabetes. CDR3 in amino acids: CSLRQGKGDIQYF. CDR3 nucleotides: TGCAGCCTGAGACAGGGGAAGGGGGACATTCAGTACTTC.